Listed below are T cell receptor beta chains from one sample, sequenced in a study of T cells in Graves' hyperthyroidism and ophthalmopathy. TCRdb passed the multiplex PCR reads through MiXCR, listing each CDR3 protein once. The sample includes about 400,000 distinct CDR3 sequences, 14% to 15% seen only once; the top ten take over 25%. The specimen was blood. The receptors here all came from a woman in her twenties or thirties with Graves' hyperthyroidism. The CDR3 runs from the conserved cysteine through the conserved F or W. D genes are given only for firm matches. Clone size appears in some rows only: once, few, many, or a class for an expanded clone.

j_call,d_call,v_call,clone_size,cdr3_nt,cdr3_aa
TRBJ2-1,.,TRBV2,.,TGTGCCAGCAGTGAAGTTAACAGCAATGAGCAGTTCTTC,CASSEVNSNEQFF
TRBJ1-2,TRBD1,TRBV30,few,TGTGCCGGATCGACAGGGCCCTGGGGCTACACCTTC,CAGSTGPWGYTF
TRBJ1-5,TRBD1,TRBV20-1,.,TGCAGTGCTAGAGGACAGGGACCTCAGCCCCAGCATTTT,CSARGQGPQPQHF
TRBJ2-1,TRBD2,TRBV10-3,many,TGTGCCATCGGGGTGGGGACTAGCGGGAGTAAGTACAATGAGCAGTTCTTC,CAIGVGTSGSKYNEQFF
TRBJ2-1,TRBD2,TRBV12-3/TRBV12-4,.,TGTGCCAGCAGAGGGACTAGCGGGAAGCTTACCTACAATGAGCAGTTCTTC,CASRGTSGKLTYNEQFF
TRBJ1-4,.,TRBV18,.,TGTGCCAGCGCAATGTACACTTATGAAAAACTGTTTTTT,CASAMYTYEKLFF
TRBJ2-7,TRBD2,TRBV27,many,TGTGCCAGCAGTTTCCAACCTAGCGGGAGGGCCTTAGCCGAGCAGTACTTC,CASSFQPSGRALAEQYF
TRBJ2-7,TRBD2,TRBV9,.,TGTGCCAGCAGCGTAGATGGGGGGGGCTACGAGCAGTACTTC,CASSVDGGGYEQYF
TRBJ2-7,.,TRBV5-1,.,TGCGCCAGCAGCTCGCTACAGGGAAGCTCCTACAATGAGCAGTACTTC,CASSSLQGSSYNEQYF
TRBJ1-5,.,TRBV20-1,many,TGCAGTGTTCCCGTCGGGGGCTCGGGTCAGCCCCAGCATTTT,CSVPVGGSGQPQHF
TRBJ2-1,.,TRBV20-1,many,TGCAGTGTCTTGATGCGCGGCAATGAGCAGTTCTTC,CSVLMRGNEQFF
TRBJ2-1,.,TRBV9,few,TGTGCCAGCAGCGTAAAGGCAGGGCCTTACAATGAGCAGTTCTTC,CASSVKAGPYNEQFF
TRBJ2-2,.,TRBV2,many,TGTGCCAGCAGTCGTGAAGGGGGTACCGGGGAGCTGTTTTTT,CASSREGGTGELFF
TRBJ2-1,.,TRBV5-5,.,TGTGCCAGCAGCTTGGGGGCAGAATTCTCCTACAATGAGCAGTTCTTC,CASSLGAEFSYNEQFF
TRBJ2-7,.,TRBV7-6,few,TGTGCCAGCAGCTTAGGCGGCCAGGGGAACATCCACGAGCAGTACTTC,CASSLGGQGNIHEQYF
TRBJ2-3,.,TRBV15,.,TGTGCCACCAGCAGAGAAAGGCGGCCCACAGATACGCAGTATTTT,CATSRERRPTDTQYF
TRBJ1-5,.,TRBV2,many,TGTGCCAGCAGTGCGCGGGGGGTCAATCAGCCCCAGCATTTT,CASSARGVNQPQHF
TRBJ2-3,.,TRBV5-1,many,TGCGCCAGCAGCTCGTCGAACACAGATACGCAGTATTTT,CASSSSNTDTQYF
TRBJ1-5,.,TRBV15,few,TGTGCCACCAGCGGTAAACAGGGAGGGTATAACCGTATAAGCAATCAGCCCCAGCATTTT,CATSGKQGGYNRISNQPQHF
TRBJ2-2,.,TRBV24-1,.,TGTGCCACCAGTGATTTCAAGGAGCAGGACACCGGGGAGCTGTTTTTT,CATSDFKEQDTGELFF
TRBJ2-1,TRBD1,TRBV19,.,TGTGCCAGTAGTACGCCTGCCCTCAGGGGGCCCTTGTACAATGAGCAGTTCTTC,CASSTPALRGPLYNEQFF
TRBJ2-1,.,TRBV15,.,TGTGCCACCAGCAGAGAAGTAGCGGCGAGCTCCTACAATGAGCAGTTCTTC,CATSREVAASSYNEQFF
TRBJ2-2,TRBD1,TRBV27,many,TGTGCCAGCAGTTCCCACTTGACAGGGAAAACCGGGGAGCTGTTTTTT,CASSSHLTGKTGELFF
TRBJ2-6,.,TRBV9,few,TGTGCCAGCAGCGTAGGGGGGCGCGGGGCCAACGTCCTGACTTTC,CASSVGGRGANVLTF
TRBJ1-5,.,TRBV28,.,TGTGCCAGCAGACCTCAGGGAAGTGAAAATCAGCCCCAGCATTTT,CASRPQGSENQPQHF
TRBJ2-7,TRBD1,TRBV2,many,TGTGCCAGCAGTGAGGTGGTCCAGGGGGCATCCTACGAGCAGTACTTC,CASSEVVQGASYEQYF
TRBJ2-5,.,TRBV6-1,many,TGTGCCAGCAGTGTCCTGGACTTACCTAAGGAGACCCAGTACTTC,CASSVLDLPKETQYF
TRBJ2-4,.,TRBV27,many,TGTGCCAGCAGTTTATACGGCAAAAACATTCAGTACTTC,CASSLYGKNIQYF
TRBJ2-5,TRBD2,TRBV10-1,few,TGCGCCAGCAGTGAACTTCGCGGGGGTATGCAAGAGACCCAGTACTTC,CASSELRGGMQETQYF
TRBJ2-3,.,TRBV7-9,many,TGTGCCAGCAGCTTAGACCTTTCGGGGCCTAGCACAGATACGCAGTATTTT,CASSLDLSGPSTDTQYF
TRBJ2-2,.,TRBV24-1,.,TGTGCCACCGGCAGGCCCGGGACACAGAGAACCGGGGAGCTGTTTTTT,CATGRPGTQRTGELFF
TRBJ2-7,.,TRBV28,many,TGTGCCAGCAGTTTTGGGGAGAGAGAGCAGTACTTC,CASSFGEREQYF
TRBJ2-7,.,TRBV12-3/TRBV12-4,many,TGTGCCAGCAGGCCAACAGGGTCGAGCTCCTACGAGCAGTACTTC,CASRPTGSSSYEQYF
TRBJ2-7,.,TRBV7-2,.,TGTGCCAGCAGCTTAATATTCCACGAGCAGTACTTC,CASSLIFHEQYF
TRBJ2-3,TRBD2,TRBV20-1,many,TGCAGTACCGACCCGTCTAGCGGGAGCACAGATACGCAGTATTTT,CSTDPSSGSTDTQYF
TRBJ2-5,.,TRBV19,few,TGTGCCAGTAGTATAAACAGTCTTAGGGAGGAGACCCAGTACTTC,CASSINSLREETQYF
TRBJ2-1,.,TRBV4-1,.,TGCGCCAGCAGCACCCGACGGCGGAATGAGCAGTTCTTC,CASSTRRRNEQFF
TRBJ2-6,.,TRBV6-1,once,TGTGCCGGAGGGGACAGTTTCTCTGGGGCCAACGTCCTGACTTTC,CAGGDSFSGANVLTF
TRBJ2-7,TRBD1,TRBV7-2,.,TGTGCCAGCAGCACCGGGCCGGGACAGAGCTCCTACGAGCAGTACTTC,CASSTGPGQSSYEQYF
TRBJ2-5,.,TRBV29-1,.,TGCAGCGTTGAAAAGGGTGGAGAGACCCAGTACTTC,CSVEKGGETQYF
TRBJ2-7,.,TRBV30,.,TGTGCCTGGAGTGTTTCCAGGGTGTCACACGAGCAGTACTTC,CAWSVSRVSHEQYF
TRBJ2-1,TRBD1,TRBV6-1,many,TGTGCCAGCTCCCCGGGACAGGGGGGTCGTGAGCAGTTCTTC,CASSPGQGGREQFF